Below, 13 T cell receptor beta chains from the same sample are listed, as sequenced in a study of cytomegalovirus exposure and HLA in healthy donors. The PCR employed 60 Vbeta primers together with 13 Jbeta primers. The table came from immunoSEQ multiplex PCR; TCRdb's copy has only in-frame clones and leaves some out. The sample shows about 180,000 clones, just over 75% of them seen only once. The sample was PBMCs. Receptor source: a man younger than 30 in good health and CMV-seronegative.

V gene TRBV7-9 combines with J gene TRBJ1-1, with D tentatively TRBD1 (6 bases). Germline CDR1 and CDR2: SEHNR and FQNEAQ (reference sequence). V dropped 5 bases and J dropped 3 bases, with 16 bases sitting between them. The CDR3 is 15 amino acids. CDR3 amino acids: CASSQLRGGDTEAFF. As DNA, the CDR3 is TGTGCCAGCAGCCAACTCAGGGGAGGGGACACTGAAGCTTTCTTT.

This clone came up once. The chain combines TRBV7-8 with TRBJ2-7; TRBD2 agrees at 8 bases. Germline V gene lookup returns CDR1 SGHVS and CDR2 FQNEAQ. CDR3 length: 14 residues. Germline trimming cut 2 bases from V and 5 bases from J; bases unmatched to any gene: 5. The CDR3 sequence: CASSLTGGPNEQYF. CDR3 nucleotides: TGTGCCAGCAGCTTAACGGGAGGGCCTAACGAGCAGTACTTC.

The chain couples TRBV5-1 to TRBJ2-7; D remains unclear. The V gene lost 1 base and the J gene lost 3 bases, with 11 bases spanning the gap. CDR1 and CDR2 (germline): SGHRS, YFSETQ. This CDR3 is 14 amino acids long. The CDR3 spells CASSLTEQNYEQYF. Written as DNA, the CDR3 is TGCGCCAGCAGCTTGACGGAACAGAACTACGAGCAGTACTTC.

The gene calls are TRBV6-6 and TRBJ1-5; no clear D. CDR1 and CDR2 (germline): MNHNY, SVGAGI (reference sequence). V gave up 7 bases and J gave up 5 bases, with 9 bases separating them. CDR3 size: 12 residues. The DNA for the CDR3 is TGTGCCAGCACCTACCCTGATCAGCCCCAGCATTTT. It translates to CASTYPDQPQHF.

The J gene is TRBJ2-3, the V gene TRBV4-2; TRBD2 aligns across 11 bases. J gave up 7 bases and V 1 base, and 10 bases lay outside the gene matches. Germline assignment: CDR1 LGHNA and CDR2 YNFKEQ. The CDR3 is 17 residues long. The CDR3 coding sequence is TGTGCCAGCAGCCAAGCCCTTAGCGGGGGGGACCACTATACGCAGTATTTT. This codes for CASSQALSGGDHYTQYF.

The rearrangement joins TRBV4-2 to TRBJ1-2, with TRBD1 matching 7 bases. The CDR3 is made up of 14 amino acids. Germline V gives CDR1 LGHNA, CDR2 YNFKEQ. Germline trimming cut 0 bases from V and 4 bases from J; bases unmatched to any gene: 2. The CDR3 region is CASSQDRGLYGYTF. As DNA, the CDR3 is TGTGCCAGCAGCCAAGATAGGGGGCTCTATGGCTACACCTTC.

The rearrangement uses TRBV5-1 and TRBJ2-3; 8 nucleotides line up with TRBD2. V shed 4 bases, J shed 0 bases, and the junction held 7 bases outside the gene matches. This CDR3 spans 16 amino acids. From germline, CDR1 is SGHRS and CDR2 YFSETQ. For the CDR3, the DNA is TGCGCCAGCAGCCCGGGAGGGGGGACTAGCACAGATACGCAGTATTTT. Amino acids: CASSPGGGTSTDTQYF.

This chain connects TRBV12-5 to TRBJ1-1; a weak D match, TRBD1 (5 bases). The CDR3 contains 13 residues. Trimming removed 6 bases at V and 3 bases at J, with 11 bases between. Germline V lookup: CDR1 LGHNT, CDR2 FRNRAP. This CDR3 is CASGHGGDTEAFF. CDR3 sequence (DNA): TGTGCTAGTGGCCACGGGGGTGACACTGAAGCTTTCTTT.

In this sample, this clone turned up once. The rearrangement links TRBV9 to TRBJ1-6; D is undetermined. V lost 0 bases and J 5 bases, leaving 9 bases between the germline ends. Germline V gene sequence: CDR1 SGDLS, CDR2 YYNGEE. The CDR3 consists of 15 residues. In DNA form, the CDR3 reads TGTGCCAGCAGCGTAGGACTGCCGAATAATTCACCCCTCCACTTT. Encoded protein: CASSVGLPNNSPLHF.

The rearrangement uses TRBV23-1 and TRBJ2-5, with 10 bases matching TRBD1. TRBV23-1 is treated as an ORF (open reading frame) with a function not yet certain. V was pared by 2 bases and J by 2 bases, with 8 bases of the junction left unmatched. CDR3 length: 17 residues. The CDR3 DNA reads TGCGCCAGCAGTCAACAATACGACAGGGGGCTACAAGAGACCCAGTACTTC. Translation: CASSQQYDRGLQETQYF.

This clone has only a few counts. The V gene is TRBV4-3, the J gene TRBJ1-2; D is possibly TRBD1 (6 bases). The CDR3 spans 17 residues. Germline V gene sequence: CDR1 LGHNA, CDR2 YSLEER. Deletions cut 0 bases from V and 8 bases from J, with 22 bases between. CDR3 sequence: CASSQDRGSALPGGYTF. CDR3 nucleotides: TGCGCCAGCAGCCAAGACAGGGGCTCGGCCCTCCCGGGGGGCTACACCTTC.

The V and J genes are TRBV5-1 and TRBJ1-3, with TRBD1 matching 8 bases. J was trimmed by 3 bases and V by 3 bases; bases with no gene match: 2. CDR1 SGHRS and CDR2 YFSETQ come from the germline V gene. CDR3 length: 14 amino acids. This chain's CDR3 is CASSSTGDGNTIYF. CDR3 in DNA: TGCGCCAGCAGCTCGACAGGGGATGGAAACACCATATATTTT.

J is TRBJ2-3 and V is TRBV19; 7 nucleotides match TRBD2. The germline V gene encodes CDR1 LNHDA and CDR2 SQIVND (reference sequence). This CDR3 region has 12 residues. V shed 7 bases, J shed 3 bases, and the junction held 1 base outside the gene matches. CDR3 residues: CASTSGTDTQYF. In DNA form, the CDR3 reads TGTGCCAGTACTAGCGGAACAGATACGCAGTATTTT.